Listed below are T cell receptor beta chains from one sample, sequenced in a study of blood T cell repertoires in COVID-19. Profiling relied on immunoSEQ multiplex PCR, and the TCRdb table lists in-frame clones only, not all of them. The sample includes 130,000 or so clones, 85% to 90% of them seen just once. What was sequenced was peripheral blood. The receptors shown here come from a human donor in a cohort sampled during active COVID-19. CDR3s include the opening cysteine and the closing phenylalanine or tryptophan. The D gene is left open where the match is weak. Clone size is stated in some rows and not others, as once, few, many or a class when expanded.

d_call: TRBD1; clone_size: once; v_call: TRBV5-4; j_call: TRBJ1-1; cdr3_nt: TGTGCCAGCAGCTTGACAGGGGACAACACTGAAGCTTTCTTT; cdr3_aa: CASSLTGDNTEAFF
d_call: TRBD1; clone_size: -; v_call: TRBV24-1; j_call: TRBJ1-2; cdr3_nt: TGTGCCACCAGTGATCGGGACAGGGTAAATAGTGGCTACACCTTC; cdr3_aa: CATSDRDRVNSGYTF
d_call: -; clone_size: once; v_call: TRBV11-2; j_call: TRBJ2-2; cdr3_nt: TGTGCCAGCACCTTAATTACACTGGGGCCAAACACCGGGGAGCTGTTTTTT; cdr3_aa: CASTLITLGPNTGELFF
d_call: TRBD1; clone_size: -; v_call: TRBV6-2/TRBV6-3; j_call: TRBJ2-2; cdr3_nt: TGTGCCAGCAGTTACCCCAGGGGGCGCCCGGCCGGGGAGCTGTTTTTT; cdr3_aa: CASSYPRGRPAGELFF
d_call: TRBD2; clone_size: -; v_call: TRBV9; j_call: TRBJ2-5; cdr3_nt: TGTGCCAGCAGCGTCGGGACTAGCGGGAGTGAGACCCAGTACTTC; cdr3_aa: CASSVGTSGSETQYF
d_call: TRBD2; clone_size: -; v_call: TRBV6-6; j_call: TRBJ2-1; cdr3_nt: TGTGCCAGCAGTTACTCAGGACTAGCGGGGGGCAATGAGCAGTTCTTC; cdr3_aa: CASSYSGLAGGNEQFF
d_call: -; clone_size: -; v_call: TRBV5-1; j_call: TRBJ2-7; cdr3_nt: TGCGCCAGCAGCTTGGCAGAGGGGGTCGAGCAGTACTTC; cdr3_aa: CASSLAEGVEQYF
d_call: TRBD2; clone_size: once; v_call: TRBV7-8; j_call: TRBJ2-1; cdr3_nt: TGTGCCAGCAGCCTAACTAGCGGGACGAGGAATGAGCAGTTCTTC; cdr3_aa: CASSLTSGTRNEQFF
d_call: TRBD1; clone_size: -; v_call: TRBV27; j_call: TRBJ2-2; cdr3_nt: TGTGCCAGCAGTTTAAGATGGGACAGGGTCACCGGGGAGCTGTTTTTT; cdr3_aa: CASSLRWDRVTGELFF
d_call: TRBD2; clone_size: -; v_call: TRBV18; j_call: TRBJ2-1; cdr3_nt: TGTGCCAGCTCTCAAACCTTAGCGGGGGGCTACAATGAGCAGTTCTTC; cdr3_aa: CASSQTLAGGYNEQFF
d_call: TRBD2; clone_size: few; v_call: TRBV4-3; j_call: TRBJ2-7; cdr3_nt: TGCGCCAGCAGCCAAGAGAGGCTAGCGGGATACGAGCAGTACTTC; cdr3_aa: CASSQERLAGYEQYF
d_call: TRBD2; clone_size: -; v_call: TRBV4-1; j_call: TRBJ2-3; cdr3_nt: TGCGCCAGCAGCCATGCTACTAGCGGGGGGCCACAGGATACGCAGTATTTT; cdr3_aa: CASSHATSGGPQDTQYF
d_call: -; clone_size: -; v_call: TRBV7-3; j_call: TRBJ1-1; cdr3_nt: TGTGCCAGCAGCTCTGCGACCGGGACTGAAGCTTTCTTT; cdr3_aa: CASSSATGTEAFF
d_call: -; clone_size: -; v_call: TRBV15; j_call: TRBJ1-4; cdr3_nt: TGTGCCACCAGCAGAGCCTTTCCCGGGACTAATGAAAAACTGTTTTTT; cdr3_aa: CATSRAFPGTNEKLFF
d_call: -; clone_size: -; v_call: TRBV6-1; j_call: TRBJ1-2; cdr3_nt: TGTGCCAGCAGTGAAGCAGGGGACTATGGCTACACCTTC; cdr3_aa: CASSEAGDYGYTF
d_call: -; clone_size: -; v_call: TRBV7-8; j_call: TRBJ1-2; cdr3_nt: TGTGCCAGCAGCTTTGGGCCCGGTGGCTACACCTTC; cdr3_aa: CASSFGPGGYTF
d_call: TRBD2; clone_size: -; v_call: TRBV28; j_call: TRBJ2-5; cdr3_nt: TGTGCCAGCTCAGGGCTAGCGGGGTTCCAAGAGACCCAGTACTTC; cdr3_aa: CASSGLAGFQETQYF
d_call: TRBD2; clone_size: -; v_call: TRBV3-1/TRBV3-2; j_call: TRBJ2-5; cdr3_nt: TGTGCCAGCAGCCAGGCTAGCGGGAGGGTAGCAGAGACCCAGTACTTC; cdr3_aa: CASSQASGRVAETQYF
d_call: TRBD1; clone_size: -; v_call: TRBV5-5; j_call: TRBJ2-7; cdr3_nt: TGTGCCAGCAGCTCAGGACAGGGACCCTACGAGCAGTACTTC; cdr3_aa: CASSSGQGPYEQYF
d_call: -; clone_size: -; v_call: TRBV2; j_call: TRBJ2-7; cdr3_nt: TGTGCCAGCAGACGGACTGGGAGCTCCTACGAGCAGTACTTC; cdr3_aa: CASRRTGSSYEQYF
d_call: -; clone_size: -; v_call: TRBV18; j_call: TRBJ1-2; cdr3_nt: TGTGCCAGCTCACCACGTTACGGGGGTCTAGGGTATGGCTACACCTTC; cdr3_aa: CASSPRYGGLGYGYTF
d_call: TRBD1; clone_size: -; v_call: TRBV12-3/TRBV12-4; j_call: TRBJ2-7; cdr3_nt: TGTGCCAGCAGCGGGACAGGGGGCCAGCAGTACTTC; cdr3_aa: CASSGTGGQQYF
d_call: TRBD1; clone_size: -; v_call: TRBV3-1/TRBV3-2; j_call: TRBJ2-1; cdr3_nt: TGTGCCAGCAGCCAAAGTATCGGTGACAGGGGAAGGAATGAGCAGTTCTTC; cdr3_aa: CASSQSIGDRGRNEQFF
d_call: TRBD1; clone_size: -; v_call: TRBV7-2; j_call: TRBJ1-1; cdr3_nt: TGTGCCAGCAGCTTTACTCCGGGACAGGGGTGGGAAGCTTTCTTT; cdr3_aa: CASSFTPGQGWEAFF
d_call: TRBD1; clone_size: -; v_call: TRBV5-1; j_call: TRBJ2-1; cdr3_nt: TGCGCCAGCTCCGGGACAGGGACGTGGGATGAGCAGTTCTTC; cdr3_aa: CASSGTGTWDEQFF
d_call: TRBD1; clone_size: -; v_call: TRBV4-3; j_call: TRBJ2-5; cdr3_nt: TGCGCCAGCAGCCAAAATCCCAGGGGGGAGACCCAGTACTTC; cdr3_aa: CASSQNPRGETQYF
d_call: TRBD2; clone_size: -; v_call: TRBV7-3; j_call: TRBJ2-5; cdr3_nt: TGTGCCAGCAGCTTGAGGGAGGGGGAGACCCAGTACTTC; cdr3_aa: CASSLREGETQYF
d_call: -; clone_size: -; v_call: TRBV9; j_call: TRBJ2-3; cdr3_nt: TGTGCCAGCAGCGCCGCCGATGACAGAATCACAGATACGCAGTATTTT; cdr3_aa: CASSAADDRITDTQYF
d_call: TRBD1; clone_size: -; v_call: TRBV6-5; j_call: TRBJ1-5; cdr3_nt: TGTGCCAGCAACAGGGGGAGCAATCAGCCCCAGCATTTT; cdr3_aa: CASNRGSNQPQHF
d_call: -; clone_size: -; v_call: TRBV6-6; j_call: TRBJ1-1; cdr3_nt: TGTGCCAGCAGTGCGCCCGGTAAGACTGAAGCTTTCTTT; cdr3_aa: CASSAPGKTEAFF
d_call: TRBD1; clone_size: -; v_call: TRBV12-3/TRBV12-4; j_call: TRBJ1-1; cdr3_nt: TGTGCCAGCAGCCCCGACAGGGTCACTGAAGCTTTCTTT; cdr3_aa: CASSPDRVTEAFF
d_call: -; clone_size: -; v_call: TRBV5-1; j_call: TRBJ2-1; cdr3_nt: TGCGCCAGCAGCTTGAACTTACAGGGCCTCTACAATGAGCAGTTCTTC; cdr3_aa: CASSLNLQGLYNEQFF
d_call: -; clone_size: -; v_call: TRBV6-5; j_call: TRBJ2-1; cdr3_nt: TGTGCCAGCAGTTACTCGCAACAGGGCAGTTCTAATGAGCAGTTCTTC; cdr3_aa: CASSYSQQGSSNEQFF
d_call: TRBD1; clone_size: few; v_call: TRBV3-1/TRBV3-2; j_call: TRBJ1-4; cdr3_nt: TGTGCCAGCAGCCCGGACAGGGGACGAGGGAAACTGTTTTTT; cdr3_aa: CASSPDRGRGKLFF
d_call: TRBD1; clone_size: -; v_call: TRBV3-1/TRBV3-2; j_call: TRBJ1-6; cdr3_nt: TGTGCCAGCAGCCAAGAAGGGACAGGGACCTCACCCCTCCACTTT; cdr3_aa: CASSQEGTGTSPLHF
d_call: TRBD2; clone_size: -; v_call: TRBV4-1; j_call: TRBJ2-1; cdr3_nt: TGCGCCAGCAGCCAAGATAGGCTAGCGGGATCCTACAATGAGCAGTTCTTC; cdr3_aa: CASSQDRLAGSYNEQFF
d_call: -; clone_size: -; v_call: TRBV30; j_call: TRBJ1-2; cdr3_nt: TGTGCCTGGAGTGTCCGGGGGGGGGATGGCTACACCTTC; cdr3_aa: CAWSVRGGDGYTF
d_call: -; clone_size: -; v_call: TRBV28; j_call: TRBJ2-2; cdr3_nt: TGTGCCAGCAGGCAGACAGGGAACACCGGGGAGCTGTTTTTT; cdr3_aa: CASRQTGNTGELFF
d_call: -; clone_size: -; v_call: TRBV19; j_call: TRBJ2-3; cdr3_nt: TGTGCCAGTCGGACTACCAGCACAGATACGCAGTATTTT; cdr3_aa: CASRTTSTDTQYF
d_call: TRBD2; clone_size: -; v_call: TRBV7-2; j_call: TRBJ2-1; cdr3_nt: TGTGCCAGCAGCAAAAGCACTAGCGGGTACAATGAGCAGTTCTTC; cdr3_aa: CASSKSTSGYNEQFF
d_call: -; clone_size: -; v_call: TRBV30; j_call: TRBJ1-5; cdr3_nt: TGTGCCTGGAGCCCGACAGTAAATCAGCCCCAGCATTTT; cdr3_aa: CAWSPTVNQPQHF
d_call: -; clone_size: -; v_call: TRBV21-1; j_call: TRBJ1-3; cdr3_nt: TGTGCCAGCAGCAAAAAGAGAACAGAGCCGCCCATATATTTT; cdr3_aa: CASSKKRTEPPIYF
d_call: -; clone_size: -; v_call: TRBV19; j_call: TRBJ2-3; cdr3_nt: TGTGCCAGTAGTATAGTCGAGGTCCCAGATACGCAGTATTTT; cdr3_aa: CASSIVEVPDTQYF
d_call: -; clone_size: -; v_call: TRBV7-8; j_call: TRBJ1-2; cdr3_nt: TGTGCCAGCAGCTTAGAGTCCGGAGCTTCGGGCTACACCTTC; cdr3_aa: CASSLESGASGYTF
d_call: TRBD2; clone_size: -; v_call: TRBV12-5; j_call: TRBJ2-5; cdr3_nt: TGTGCTAGTGGTTTTAGCGGGGGGGCTGAGACCCAGTACTTC; cdr3_aa: CASGFSGGAETQYF
d_call: TRBD1; clone_size: once; v_call: TRBV27; j_call: TRBJ1-5; cdr3_nt: TGTGCCAGCATCCCGGACAGGGGTGGGAATCAGCCCCAGCATTTT; cdr3_aa: CASIPDRGGNQPQHF
d_call: -; clone_size: -; v_call: TRBV3-1/TRBV3-2; j_call: TRBJ1-2; cdr3_nt: TGTGCCAGCAGCCATGTCAGGGATGGCTACACCTTC; cdr3_aa: CASSHVRDGYTF
d_call: TRBD1; clone_size: once; v_call: TRBV10-1; j_call: TRBJ1-2; cdr3_nt: TGCGCCAGCAGTGACAATGACAGGGCACTTGGCTACACCTTC; cdr3_aa: CASSDNDRALGYTF
d_call: -; clone_size: -; v_call: TRBV6-5; j_call: TRBJ1-5; cdr3_nt: TGTGCCAGCAAAATACAGGGAGGGAATTGGCCCCAGCATTTT; cdr3_aa: CASKIQGGNWPQHF
d_call: -; clone_size: -; v_call: TRBV5-4; j_call: TRBJ1-1; cdr3_nt: TGTGCCAGCAGCTTCACTCAGAACACTGAAGCTTTCTTT; cdr3_aa: CASSFTQNTEAFF
d_call: -; clone_size: -; v_call: TRBV4-3; j_call: TRBJ1-2; cdr3_nt: TGCGCCAGCAGCCAAGATCAGCCGGGGGGCGCAGATGGCTACACCTTC; cdr3_aa: CASSQDQPGGADGYTF
d_call: TRBD1; clone_size: -; v_call: TRBV7-8; j_call: TRBJ2-2; cdr3_nt: TGTGCCAGCAGCCTAACAGGGGCGACGACCGGGGAGCTGTTTTTT; cdr3_aa: CASSLTGATTGELFF
d_call: TRBD2; clone_size: -; v_call: TRBV4-3; j_call: TRBJ2-7; cdr3_nt: TGCGCCAGCAGCCAAGAAATAGCGGGGGCCTACGAGCAGTACTTC; cdr3_aa: CASSQEIAGAYEQYF
d_call: -; clone_size: -; v_call: TRBV4-1; j_call: TRBJ1-2; cdr3_nt: TGCGCCAGCAGCCAACAGGGGACCTATGGCTACACCTTC; cdr3_aa: CASSQQGTYGYTF
d_call: -; clone_size: -; v_call: TRBV11-3; j_call: TRBJ1-2; cdr3_nt: TGTGCCAGCAGCTCACAGGGAGCTAACTATGGCTACACCTTC; cdr3_aa: CASSSQGANYGYTF
d_call: -; clone_size: -; v_call: TRBV19; j_call: TRBJ2-4; cdr3_nt: TGTGCCAGTAGTTGGACAGTCAAAAACATTCAGTACTTC; cdr3_aa: CASSWTVKNIQYF
d_call: TRBD2; clone_size: -; v_call: TRBV29-1; j_call: TRBJ2-3; cdr3_nt: TGCAGCGTTGGAAAGATAAGCGGGAGGGCCTCTGATACGCAGTATTTT; cdr3_aa: CSVGKISGRASDTQYF
d_call: TRBD2; clone_size: -; v_call: TRBV3-1/TRBV3-2; j_call: TRBJ2-1; cdr3_nt: TGTGCCAGCAGCCAAGCGACTAGCGGGAGGGACAAGCAGTTCTTC; cdr3_aa: CASSQATSGRDKQFF